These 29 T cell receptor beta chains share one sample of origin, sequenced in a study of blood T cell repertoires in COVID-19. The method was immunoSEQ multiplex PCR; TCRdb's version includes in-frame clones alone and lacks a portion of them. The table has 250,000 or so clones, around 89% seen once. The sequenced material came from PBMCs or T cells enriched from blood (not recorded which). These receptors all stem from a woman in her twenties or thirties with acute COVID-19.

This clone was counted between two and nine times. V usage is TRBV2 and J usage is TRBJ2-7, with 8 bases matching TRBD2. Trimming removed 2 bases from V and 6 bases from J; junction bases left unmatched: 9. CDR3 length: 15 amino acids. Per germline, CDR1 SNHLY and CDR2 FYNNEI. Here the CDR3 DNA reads TGTGCCAGCAGTGAACTCGCTAGCGGGCCCCTCGAGCAGTACTTC. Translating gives CASSELASGPLEQYF.

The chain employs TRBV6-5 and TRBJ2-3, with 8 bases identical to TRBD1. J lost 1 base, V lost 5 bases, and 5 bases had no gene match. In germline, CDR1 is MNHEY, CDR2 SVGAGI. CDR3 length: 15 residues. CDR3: CASSPEDRGTDTQYF. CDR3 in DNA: TGTGCCAGCAGTCCCGAGGACAGGGGCACAGATACGCAGTATTTT.

As DNA, the CDR3 is TGTGCCAGCTCAGGACTAGCGGGAAAAGACGAGCAGTACTTC. Translated: CASSGLAGKDEQYF. The rearrangement uses TRBV6-5 and TRBJ2-7; 12 nucleotides match TRBD2. Germline CDR1 MNHEY, CDR2 SVGAGI. V shed 8 bases and J 5 bases; nucleotides not matched to a gene: 7. This CDR3 contains 14 residues.

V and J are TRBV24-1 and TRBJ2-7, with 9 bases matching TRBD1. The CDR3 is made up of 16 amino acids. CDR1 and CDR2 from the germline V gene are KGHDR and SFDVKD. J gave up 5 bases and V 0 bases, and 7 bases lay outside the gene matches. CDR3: CATSDLWDRVGDEQYF. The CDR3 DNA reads TGTGCCACCAGTGATTTGTGGGACAGGGTTGGGGACGAGCAGTACTTC.

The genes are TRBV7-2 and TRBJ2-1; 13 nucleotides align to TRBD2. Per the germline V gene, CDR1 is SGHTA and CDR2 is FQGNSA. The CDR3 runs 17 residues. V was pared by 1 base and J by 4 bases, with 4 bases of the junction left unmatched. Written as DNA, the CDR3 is TGTGCCAGCAGCTTAGATAGGACTAGCGGGAGTTACAATGAGCAGTTCTTC. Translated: CASSLDRTSGSYNEQFF.

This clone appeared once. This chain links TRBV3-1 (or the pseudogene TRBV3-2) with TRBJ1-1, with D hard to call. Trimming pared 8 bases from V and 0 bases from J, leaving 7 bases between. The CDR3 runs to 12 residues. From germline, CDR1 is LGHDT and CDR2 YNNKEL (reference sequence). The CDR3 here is CASGRLNTEAFF. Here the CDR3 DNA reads TGTGCCAGCGGCAGGTTGAACACTGAAGCTTTCTTT.

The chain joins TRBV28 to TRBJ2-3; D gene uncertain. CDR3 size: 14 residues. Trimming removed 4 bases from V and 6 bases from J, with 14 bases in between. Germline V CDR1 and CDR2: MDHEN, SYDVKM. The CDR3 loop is CASSSSFIADTQYF. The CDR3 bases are TGTGCCAGCAGTTCGAGTTTTATAGCCGATACGCAGTATTTT.

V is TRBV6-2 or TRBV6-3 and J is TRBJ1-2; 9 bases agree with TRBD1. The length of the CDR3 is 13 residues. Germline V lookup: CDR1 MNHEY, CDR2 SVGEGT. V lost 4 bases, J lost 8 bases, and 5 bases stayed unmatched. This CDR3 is CASSLSDRGGYTF. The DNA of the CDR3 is TGTGCCAGCAGTTTGTCGGACAGGGGAGGCTACACCTTC.

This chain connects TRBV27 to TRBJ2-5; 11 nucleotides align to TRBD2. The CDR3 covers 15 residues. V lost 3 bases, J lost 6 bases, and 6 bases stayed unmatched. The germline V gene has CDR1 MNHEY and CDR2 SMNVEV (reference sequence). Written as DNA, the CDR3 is TGTGCCAGCAGTTTGGGAACTAGCGGGAGAAAGACCCAGTACTTC. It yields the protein CASSLGTSGRKTQYF.

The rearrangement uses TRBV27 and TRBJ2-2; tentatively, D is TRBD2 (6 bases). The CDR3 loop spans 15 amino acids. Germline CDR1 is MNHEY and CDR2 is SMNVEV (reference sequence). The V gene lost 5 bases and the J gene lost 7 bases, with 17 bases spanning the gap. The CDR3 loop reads CASSISGTTGGELFF. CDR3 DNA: TGTGCCAGCAGTATTAGCGGAACAACGGGCGGGGAGCTGTTTTTT.

CDR3 protein: CASSYVGPGLAGPSSYEQYF. In DNA, the CDR3 is TGTGCCAGCAGTTATGTGGGGCCGGGACTAGCGGGACCCAGCTCCTACGAGCAGTACTTC. The rearrangement links TRBV27 to TRBJ2-7; 13 bases line up with TRBD2. Losses at the gene ends were 4 bases for V and 0 bases for J; bases not matched to a gene: 15. The length of the CDR3 is 20 residues. From germline, CDR1 is MNHEY and CDR2 SMNVEV (reference sequence).

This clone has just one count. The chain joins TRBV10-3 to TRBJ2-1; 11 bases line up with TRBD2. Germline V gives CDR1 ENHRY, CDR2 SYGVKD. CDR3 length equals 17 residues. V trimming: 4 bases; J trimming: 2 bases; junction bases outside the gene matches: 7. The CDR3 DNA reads TGTGCCATCAGTGGGGTAGCGGGAGGGCCGGCCTACAATGAGCAGTTCTTC. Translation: CAISGVAGGPAYNEQFF.

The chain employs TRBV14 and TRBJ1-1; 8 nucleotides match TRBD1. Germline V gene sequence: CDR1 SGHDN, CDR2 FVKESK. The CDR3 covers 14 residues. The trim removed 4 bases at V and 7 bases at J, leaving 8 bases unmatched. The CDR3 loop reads CASSRTGGKVEAFF. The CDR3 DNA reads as TGTGCCAGCAGCCGAACAGGGGGAAAGGTTGAAGCTTTCTTT.

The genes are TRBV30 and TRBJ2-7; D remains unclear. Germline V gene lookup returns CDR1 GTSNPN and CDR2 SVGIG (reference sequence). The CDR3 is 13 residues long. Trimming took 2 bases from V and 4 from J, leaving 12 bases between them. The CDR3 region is CAWSNSQAYEQYF. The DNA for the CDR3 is TGTGCCTGGAGTAACTCCCAGGCTTACGAGCAGTACTTC.

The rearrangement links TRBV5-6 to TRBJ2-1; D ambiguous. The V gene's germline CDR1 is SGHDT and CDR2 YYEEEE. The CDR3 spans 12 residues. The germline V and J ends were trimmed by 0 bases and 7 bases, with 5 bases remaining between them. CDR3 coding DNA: TGTGCCAGCAGCTTGGGCGTAAATGAGCAGTTCTTC. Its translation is CASSLGVNEQFF.

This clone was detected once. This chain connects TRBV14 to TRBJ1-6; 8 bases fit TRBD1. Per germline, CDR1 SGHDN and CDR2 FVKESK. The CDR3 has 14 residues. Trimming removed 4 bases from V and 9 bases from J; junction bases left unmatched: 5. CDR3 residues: CASSRGQEGSPLHF. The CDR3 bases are TGTGCCAGCAGCCGGGGACAGGAAGGTTCACCCCTCCACTTT.

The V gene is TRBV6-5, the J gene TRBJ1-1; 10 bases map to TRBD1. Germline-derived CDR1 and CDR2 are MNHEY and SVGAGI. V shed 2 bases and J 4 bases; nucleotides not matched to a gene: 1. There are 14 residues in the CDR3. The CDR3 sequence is CASSYDRGLTEAFF. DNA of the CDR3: TGTGCCAGCAGTTACGACAGGGGGCTCACTGAAGCTTTCTTT.

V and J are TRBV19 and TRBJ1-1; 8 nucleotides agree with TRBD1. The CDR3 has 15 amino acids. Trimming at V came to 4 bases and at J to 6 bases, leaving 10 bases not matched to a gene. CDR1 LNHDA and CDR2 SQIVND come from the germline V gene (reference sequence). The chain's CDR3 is CASSTDWTGPAEAFF. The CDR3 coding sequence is TGTGCCAGTAGTACAGATTGGACAGGGCCGGCTGAAGCTTTCTTT. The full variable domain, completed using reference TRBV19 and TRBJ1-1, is DGGITQSPKYLFRKEGQNVTLSCEQNLNHDAMYWYRQDPGQGLRLIYYSQIVNDFQKGDIAEGYSVSREKKESFPLTVTSAQKNPTAFYLCASSTDWTGPAEAFFGQGTRLTVV.

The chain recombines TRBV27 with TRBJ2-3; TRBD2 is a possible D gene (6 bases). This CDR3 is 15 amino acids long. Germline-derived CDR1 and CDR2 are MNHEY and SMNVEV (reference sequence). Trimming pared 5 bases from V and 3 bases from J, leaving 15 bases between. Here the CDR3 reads CASSRIREKTDTQYF. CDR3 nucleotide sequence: TGTGCCAGCAGTCGCATCCGGGAGAAAACAGATACGCAGTATTTT.

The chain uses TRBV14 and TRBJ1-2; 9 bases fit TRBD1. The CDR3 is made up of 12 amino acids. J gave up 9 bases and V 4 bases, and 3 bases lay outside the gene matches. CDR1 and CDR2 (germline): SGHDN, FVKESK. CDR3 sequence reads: CASSRTGDRYTF. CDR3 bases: TGTGCCAGCAGCCGGACAGGGGATCGCTACACCTTC.

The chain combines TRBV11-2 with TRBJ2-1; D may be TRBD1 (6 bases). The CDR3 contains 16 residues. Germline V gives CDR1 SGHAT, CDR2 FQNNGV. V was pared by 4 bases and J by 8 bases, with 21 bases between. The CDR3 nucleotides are TGTGCCAGCAGCTGCCCGCCCGGACAGCATCCCGATGAGCAGTTCTTC. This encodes CASSCPPGQHPDEQFF. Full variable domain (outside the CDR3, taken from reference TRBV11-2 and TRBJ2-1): EAGVAQSPRYKIIEKRQSVAFWCNPISGHATLYWYQQILGQGPKLLIQFQNNGVVDDSQLPKDRFSAERLKGVDSTLKIQPAKLEDSAVYLCASSCPPGQHPDEQFFGPGTRLTVL.

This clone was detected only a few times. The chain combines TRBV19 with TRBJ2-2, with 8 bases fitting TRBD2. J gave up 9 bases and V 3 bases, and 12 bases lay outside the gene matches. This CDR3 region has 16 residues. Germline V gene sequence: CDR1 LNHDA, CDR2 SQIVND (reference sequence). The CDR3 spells CASSIDAGGSTRELFF. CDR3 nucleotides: TGTGCCAGTAGTATCGACGCGGGAGGATCCACTAGGGAGCTGTTTTTT.

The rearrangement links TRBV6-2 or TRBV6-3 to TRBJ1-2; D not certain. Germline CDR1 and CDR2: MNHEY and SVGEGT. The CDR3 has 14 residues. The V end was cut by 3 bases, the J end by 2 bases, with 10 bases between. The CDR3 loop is CASSYDGKNYGYTF. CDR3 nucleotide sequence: TGTGCCAGCAGTTATGATGGCAAAAACTATGGCTACACCTTC.

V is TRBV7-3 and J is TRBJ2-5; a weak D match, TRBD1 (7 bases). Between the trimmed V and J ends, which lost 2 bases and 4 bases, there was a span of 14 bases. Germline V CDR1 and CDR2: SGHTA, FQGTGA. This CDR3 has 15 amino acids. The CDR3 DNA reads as TGTGCCAGCAGCTTAGGTCAGGGGGGATCAGAGACCCAGTACTTC. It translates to CASSLGQGGSETQYF.

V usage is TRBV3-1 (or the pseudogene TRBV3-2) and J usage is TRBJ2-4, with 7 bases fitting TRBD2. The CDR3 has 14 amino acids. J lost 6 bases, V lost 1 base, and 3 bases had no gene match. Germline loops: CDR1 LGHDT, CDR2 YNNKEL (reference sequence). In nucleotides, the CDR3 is TGTGCCAGCAGCCAAGGATCGGGGGGAAACATTCAGTACTTC. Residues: CASSQGSGGNIQYF.

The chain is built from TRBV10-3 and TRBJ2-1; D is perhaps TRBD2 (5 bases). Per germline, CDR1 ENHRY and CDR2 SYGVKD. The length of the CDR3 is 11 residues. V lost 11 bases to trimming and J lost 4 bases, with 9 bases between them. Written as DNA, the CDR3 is TGTGCCTCGGGGATTTACAATGAGCAGTTCTTC. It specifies CASGIYNEQFF.

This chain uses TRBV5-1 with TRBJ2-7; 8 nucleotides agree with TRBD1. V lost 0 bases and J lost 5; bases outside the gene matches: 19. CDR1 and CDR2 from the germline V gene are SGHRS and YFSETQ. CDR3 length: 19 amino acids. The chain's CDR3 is CASSLDSDRARFRNNEQYF. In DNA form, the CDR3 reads TGCGCCAGCAGCTTGGATTCGGACAGGGCGCGTTTTAGGAATAACGAGCAGTACTTC.

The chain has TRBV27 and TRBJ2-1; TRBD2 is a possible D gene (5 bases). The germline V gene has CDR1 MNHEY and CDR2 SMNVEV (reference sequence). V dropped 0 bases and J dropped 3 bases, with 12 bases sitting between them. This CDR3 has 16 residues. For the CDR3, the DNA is TGTGCCAGCAGTTTATCGAGGCTAGCTATCTACAATGAGCAGTTCTTC. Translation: CASSLSRLAIYNEQFF.

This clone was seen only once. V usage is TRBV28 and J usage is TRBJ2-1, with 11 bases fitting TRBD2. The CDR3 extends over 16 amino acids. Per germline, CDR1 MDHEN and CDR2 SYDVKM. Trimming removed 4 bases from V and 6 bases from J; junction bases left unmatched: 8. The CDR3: CASSSPTSGTFNEQFF. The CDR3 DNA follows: TGTGCCAGCAGTTCCCCGACTAGCGGGACATTCAATGAGCAGTTCTTC.